This T cell receptor beta chain was recovered during a study of post-analysis software for immune sequencing data. Study-wide context: Clinical courses comprised relapsing-remitting, secondary progressive and progressive-relapsing multiple sclerosis.

Trimming shortened V by 3 bases and J by 9 bases, and 16 bases separated the two germline ends. Germline-derived CDR1 and CDR2 are SGDLS and YYNGEE. This CDR3 comprises 15 residues. The library was made from cDNA and included unique molecular identifiers. Out of roughly 0.85 to 11 million T cells, some 480,000 cDNA molecules were generated. TCRdb recomputed calls from the PCR reads with MiXCR, one row per CDR3 protein. The table includes 750,000 to 950,000 distinct CDR3 sequences, 53% detected once. Study-level results: Multiple sclerosis patients showed significantly lower normalized Chao1 diversity than controls did. Samples from a shared batch, those prepared together, strongly co-clustered by F measure. Among roughly five TRBV segments more frequent in patients than controls were TRBV5-6, TRBV5-1 and TRBV20-1.

Of note for this clonotype: Its antigen is unknown.

The receptor was derived from a girl under 18 with multiple sclerosis. V is TRBV9 and J is TRBJ1-6; D is undetermined. The sequencing input was blood. In DNA, the CDR3 is TGTGCCAGCAGCGCCTTCGCGAGTGTGGGTTCACCCCTCCACTTT. Translation: CASSAFASVGSPLHF. The whole variable domain, remainder taken from reference TRBV9 and TRBJ1-6, is DSGVTQTPKHLITATGQRVTLRCSPRSGDLSVYWYQQSLDQGLQFLIQYYNGEERAKGNILERFSAQQFPDLHSELNLSSLELGDSALYFCASSAFASVGSPLHFGNGTRLTVT.